Reported below is one TCR beta chain. Its target is unknown. After removal of 5 bases from V and 1 base from J, the junction contained 3 bases not matched to a gene. From germline, CDR1 is SGHTA and CDR2 FQGNSA. The CDR3 runs to 14 residues. Across several immunoSEQ plates, the genomic DNA of each subset was split evenly. Clones were read by immunoSEQ multiplex PCR, and TCRdb kept only the in-frame ones, dropping some. The sample lists a few hundred thousand clones; 95% to 97% were seen once. The data were taken from a study of shared clonotypes between healthy human individuals. On the study more broadly: Three plates each covered CD4 naive and memory; CD8 naive two, CD8 memory one.

Healthy and HIV-negative, the adult donors had no recent acute infections or vaccinations. Study-wide findings and caveats: The study found roughly 5.3% of naive CD4 clonotypes shared across four donors.

The TCR was taken from a man between 25 and 39 years old in good health. The material sequenced was memory CD8+ T cells sorted from blood. The subset was: CD45RO+ cells pooled with CCR7-negative TemRA cells. J is TRBJ2-3 and V is TRBV7-2; 7 bases are a match to TRBD1. The DNA for the CDR3 is TGTGCCAGCAGCATTGGACAGGGCACAGATACGCAGTATTTT. Translation: CASSIGQGTDTQYF.